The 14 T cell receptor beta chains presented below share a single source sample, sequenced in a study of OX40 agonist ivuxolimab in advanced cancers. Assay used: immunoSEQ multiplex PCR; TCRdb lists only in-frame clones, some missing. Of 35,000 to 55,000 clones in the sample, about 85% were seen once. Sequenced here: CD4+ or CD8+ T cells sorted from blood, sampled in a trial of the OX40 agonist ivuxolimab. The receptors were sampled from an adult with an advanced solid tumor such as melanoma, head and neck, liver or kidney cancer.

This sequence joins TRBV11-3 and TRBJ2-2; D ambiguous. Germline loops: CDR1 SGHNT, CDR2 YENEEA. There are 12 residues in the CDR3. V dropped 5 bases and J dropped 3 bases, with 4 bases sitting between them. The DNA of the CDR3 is TGTGCCAGCAGCCCTCACACCGGGGAGCTGTTTTTT. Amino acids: CASSPHTGELFF.

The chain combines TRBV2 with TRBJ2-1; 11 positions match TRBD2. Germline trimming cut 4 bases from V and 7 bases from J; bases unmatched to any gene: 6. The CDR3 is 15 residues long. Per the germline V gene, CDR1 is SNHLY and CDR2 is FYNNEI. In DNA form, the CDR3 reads TGTGCCAGCAGTGGAGGGGGACTAGCGGTGAATGAGCAGTTCTTC. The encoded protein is CASSGGGLAVNEQFF.

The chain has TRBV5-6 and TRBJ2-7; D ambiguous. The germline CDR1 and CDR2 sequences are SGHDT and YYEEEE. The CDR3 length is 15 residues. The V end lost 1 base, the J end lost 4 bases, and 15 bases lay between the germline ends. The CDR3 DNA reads TGTGCCAGCAGCTTGACCCGGCAGGCTCAGTACGAGCAGTACTTC. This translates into CASSLTRQAQYEQYF.

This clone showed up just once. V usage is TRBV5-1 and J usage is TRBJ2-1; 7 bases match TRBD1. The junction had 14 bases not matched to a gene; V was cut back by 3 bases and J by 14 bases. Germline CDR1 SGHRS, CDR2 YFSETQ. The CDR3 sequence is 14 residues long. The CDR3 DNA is TGCGCCAGCAGCTGGGAACAGGGGATGTCGACGGAGTTCTTC. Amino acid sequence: CASSWEQGMSTEFF.

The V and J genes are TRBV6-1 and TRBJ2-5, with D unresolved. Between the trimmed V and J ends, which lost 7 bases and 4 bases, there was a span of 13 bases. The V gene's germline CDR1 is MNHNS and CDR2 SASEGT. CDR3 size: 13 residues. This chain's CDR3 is CASMPPGSETQYF. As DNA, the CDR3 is TGTGCCAGCATGCCGCCTGGTTCAGAGACCCAGTACTTC.

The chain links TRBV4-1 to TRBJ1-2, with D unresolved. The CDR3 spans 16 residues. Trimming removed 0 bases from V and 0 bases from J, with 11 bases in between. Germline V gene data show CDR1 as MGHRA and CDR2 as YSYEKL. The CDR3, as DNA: TGCGCCAGCAGCCAAGATCGAGAGTTAGCTAACTATGGCTACACCTTC. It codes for CASSQDRELANYGYTF.

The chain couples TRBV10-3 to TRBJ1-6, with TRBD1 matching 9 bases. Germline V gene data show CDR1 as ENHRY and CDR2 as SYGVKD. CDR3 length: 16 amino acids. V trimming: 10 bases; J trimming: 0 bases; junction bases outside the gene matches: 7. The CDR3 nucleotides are TGTGCCACCGCCGGGACAGGGAGCTCCTATAATTCACCCCTCCACTTT. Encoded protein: CATAGTGSSYNSPLHF.

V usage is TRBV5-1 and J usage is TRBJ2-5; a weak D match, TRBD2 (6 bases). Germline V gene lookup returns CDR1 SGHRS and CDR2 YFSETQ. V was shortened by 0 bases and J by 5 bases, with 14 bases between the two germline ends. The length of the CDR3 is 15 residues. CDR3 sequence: CASSLAGYGGETQYF. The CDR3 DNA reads TGCGCCAGCAGCTTGGCTGGGTACGGAGGGGAGACCCAGTACTTC.

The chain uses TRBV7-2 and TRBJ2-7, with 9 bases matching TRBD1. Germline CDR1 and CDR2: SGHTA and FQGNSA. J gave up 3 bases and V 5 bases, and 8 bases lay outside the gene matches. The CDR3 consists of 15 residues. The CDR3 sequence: CASSQEGQGFYEQYF. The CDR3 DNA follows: TGTGCCAGCAGCCAGGAGGGACAGGGCTTCTACGAGCAGTACTTC.

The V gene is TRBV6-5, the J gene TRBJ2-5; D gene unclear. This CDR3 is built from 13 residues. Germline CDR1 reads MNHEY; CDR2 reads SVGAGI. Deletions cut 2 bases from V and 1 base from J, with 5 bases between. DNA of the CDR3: TGTGCCAGCAGTTACGGCCTCCAAGAGACCCAGTACTTC. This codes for CASSYGLQETQYF.

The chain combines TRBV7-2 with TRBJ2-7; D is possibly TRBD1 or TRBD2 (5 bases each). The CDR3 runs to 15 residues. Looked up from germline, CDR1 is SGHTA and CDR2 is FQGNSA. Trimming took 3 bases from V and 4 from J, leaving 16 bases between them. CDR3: CASSFVGTGSYEQYF. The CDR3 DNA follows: TGTGCCAGCAGCTTTGTCGGGACCGGTTCGTACGAGCAGTACTTC. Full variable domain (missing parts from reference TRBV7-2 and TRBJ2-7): GAGVSQSPSNKVTEKGKDVELRCDPISGHTALYWYRQSLGQGLEFLIYFQGNSAPDKSGLPSDRFSAERTGGSVSTLTIQRTQQEDSAVYLCASSFVGTGSYEQYFGPGTRLTVT.

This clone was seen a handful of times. The CDR3 here is CSVMSGEALNYGYTF. Here the CDR3 DNA reads TGCAGCGTTATGTCCGGTGAAGCCCTTAACTATGGCTACACCTTC. The chain joins TRBV29-1 to TRBJ1-2; no reliable D call. CDR1 SQVTM and CDR2 ANQGSEA come from the germline V gene. CDR3 length equals 15 residues. The V end lost 5 bases, the J end lost 1 base, and 17 bases lay between the germline ends. The full variable domain, completed using reference TRBV29-1 and TRBJ1-2, is SAVISQKPSRDICQRGTSLTIQCQVDSQVTMMFWYRQQPGQSLTLIATANQGSEATYESGFVIDKFPISRPNLTFSTLTVSNMSPEDSSIYLCSVMSGEALNYGYTFGSGTRLTVV.

CDR3 loop: CASSIQTSGSLNEQYF. Here the CDR3 DNA reads TGTGCCAGTAGTATCCAGACTAGCGGGAGTCTTAACGAGCAGTACTTC. V is TRBV19 and J is TRBJ2-7; 12 positions match TRBD2. Germline CDR1 and CDR2: LNHDA and SQIVND (reference sequence). Germline trimming cut 3 bases from V and 5 bases from J; bases unmatched to any gene: 8. This CDR3 spans 16 amino acids.

DNA for the CDR3: TGTGCCAGCAGTTACTCGGCCCCCTACGAGCAGTACTTC. Its protein is CASSYSAPYEQYF. The gene calls are TRBV6-6 and TRBJ2-7; D not resolved. This CDR3 has 13 amino acids. V was shortened by 0 bases and J by 2 bases, with 5 bases between the two germline ends. Germline V gives CDR1 MNHNY, CDR2 SVGAGI (reference sequence).